This TCR beta chain is drawn from a study of shared clonotypes between healthy human individuals. Study-level points and caveats: Clonotypes which were not shared had lower generation probabilities than clonotypes that all four donors shared.

Germline loops: CDR1 SGHDT, CDR2 YYEEEE. V gave up 4 bases and J gave up 10 bases, with 14 bases separating them. The length of the CDR3 is 12 residues. On this clone itself: Its antigen remains unidentified.

It was CD45RO-negative cells, positively selected for CCR7, that made up naive CD8 cells, with terminally differentiated effector memory CD45RA+ cells excluded. The assay was immunoSEQ multiplex PCR, and TCRdb's table has in-frame clones only and misses some. The data contain millions of clones, approximately 94% of them singletons. This chain connects TRBV5-6 to TRBJ1-2; D is unresolved. The receptor comes from a man between 18 and 35 years old in good health. Some clones in this sample may be carry-over from other donors' samples. Source material: naive CD8+ T cells from PBMCs. CDR3 loop: CASSAIFSDYTF. The CDR3 DNA follows: TGTGCCAGCAGCGCGATTTTCTCCGACTACACCTTC.